Below are 20 T cell receptor beta chains sequenced from a single sample in a study of beta chain features in type 1 diabetes. Expressed TCRB transcripts got sequenced, as all isolated RNA was reverse transcribed. Repertoires were generated with immunoSEQ multiplex PCR, while TCRdb's copy carries only in-frame clones and drops some. The table lists fewer than 350,000 clones, approximately 8% of them singletons. The specimen sequenced was central memory CD4+ T cells from blood. Receptor source: a woman aged 18-35 years in good health.

This clone appeared a few times. CDR3 amino acids: CASSLNSGPDTQYF. In DNA form, the CDR3 reads TGTGCCAGCAGCTTAAATAGTGGTCCAGATACGCAGTATTTT. This chain joins TRBV7-3 and TRBJ2-3; no clear D gene. The germline V and J ends were trimmed by 1 base and 4 bases, with 9 bases remaining between them. Germline V gene lookup returns CDR1 SGHTA and CDR2 FQGTGA. The length of the CDR3 is 14 residues.

The rearrangement joins TRBV18 to TRBJ2-1, with TRBD2 matching 7 bases. V was clipped by 8 bases and J by 4 bases; unmatched bases: 5. CDR3 length equals 13 residues. Germline loops: CDR1 KGHSH, CDR2 LQKENI. CDR3 nucleotides: TGTGCCAGCGCACTAGCGAGTTACAATGAGCAGTTCTTC. This gives the protein CASALASYNEQFF.

The chain recombines TRBV30 with TRBJ2-1, with a possible D match to TRBD2 (6 bases). The germline V gene encodes CDR1 GTSNPN and CDR2 SVGIG (reference sequence). V lost 6 bases, J lost 8 bases, and 14 bases lay in between. CDR3 size: 12 residues. The CDR3 reads CACRLVGHEQFF. The DNA of the CDR3 is TGTGCCTGTCGACTAGTCGGTCATGAGCAGTTCTTC.

A few counts support this clone. The genes are TRBV18 and TRBJ2-7, with D possibly matching TRBD2 (6 bases). With 3 bases removed from V and 6 bases from J, the gap between germline ends came to 12 bases. Germline values: CDR1 KGHSH, CDR2 LQKENI. The CDR3 extends over 13 amino acids. Here the CDR3 DNA reads TGTGCCAGCTCACCGTTGGGAGGAAGCGAGCAGTACGTC. Protein: CASSPLGGSEQYV.

This clone was picked up many times. J is TRBJ1-2 and V is TRBV5-1; the match to TRBD1 covers 8 bases. The CDR3 is 14 amino acids. CDR1 is SGHRS and CDR2 is YFSETQ in the germline V gene. Trimming cost V 4 bases and J 3 bases; bases outside gene matches: 5. CDR3 sequence (DNA): TGCGCCAGCAGCACAATGGGACAGGACTATGGCTACACCTTC. This encodes CASSTMGQDYGYTF.

The J gene is TRBJ2-7, the V gene TRBV6-6; TRBD1 is a possible D gene (6 bases). The CDR3 spans 16 residues. The V gene lost 7 bases and the J gene lost 4 bases, with 23 bases spanning the gap. CDR1 MNHNY and CDR2 SVGAGI come from the germline V gene (reference sequence). The CDR3 DNA is TGTGCCAGCACTCCAACTAGGGGGTACGGGTTTTACGAGCAGTACTTC. The encoded protein is CASTPTRGYGFYEQYF.

The gene calls are TRBV9 and TRBJ2-3, with a possible D match to TRBD2 (6 bases). Germline assignment: CDR1 SGDLS and CDR2 YYNGEE. The germline V and J ends were trimmed by 4 bases and 0 bases, with 9 bases remaining between them. The CDR3 consists of 14 residues. CDR3 sequence reads: CASSRDSSTDTQYF. In nucleotides, the CDR3 is TGTGCCAGCAGCCGGGACTCTAGCACAGATACGCAGTATTTT.

This clone was seen more than once but under ten times. It differs at one base from a far larger clone, so likely a read error. The chain uses TRBV4-3 and TRBJ2-4; 7 nucleotides agree with TRBD1. Germline CDR1 LGHNA, CDR2 YSLEER. The junction had 12 bases not matched to a gene; V was cut back by 5 bases and J by 8 bases. This CDR3 has 15 residues. In DNA, the CDR3 is TGCGCCAGCAGCTTGGAAGAGGGGGCAGGGGACATTCAGTACTTC. This sequence encodes CASSLEEGAGDIQYF.

This clone was seen only a few times. At the DNA level, this CDR3 is encoded by other sequences in the same sample as well. In DNA form, the CDR3 reads TGCGCCAGCAGCTTAACTAGCGGGGGGTCCTACAATGAGCAGTTCTTC. Translation gives CASSLTSGGSYNEQFF. This sequence joins TRBV5-1 and TRBJ2-1; 12 bases match TRBD2. V was pared by 2 bases and J by 1 base, with 1 base of the junction left unmatched. In germline, CDR1 is SGHRS, CDR2 YFSETQ. The CDR3 totals 16 residues. Looking up the rest from reference TRBV5-1 and TRBJ2-1 gives the full variable domain: KAGVTQTPRYLIKTRGQQVTLSCSPISGHRSVSWYQQTPGQGLQFLFEYFSETQRNKGNFPGRFSGRQFSNSRSEMNVSTLELGDSALYLCASSLTSGGSYNEQFFGPGTRLTVL.

This clone was counted between two and nine times. This may be a read error, as it is one base from a much larger clone. This sample includes further DNA sequences coding for the same CDR3. This CDR3 reads CASSLDRNTGELFF. The CDR3 DNA reads as TGTGCCAGCAGCTTGGACAGAAACACCGGGGAGCTGTTTTTT. V usage is TRBV4-2 and J usage is TRBJ2-2, with D tentatively TRBD1 (6 bases). CDR1 and CDR2 (germline): LGHNA, YNFKEQ. The CDR3 contains 14 residues. V was cut by 5 bases and J by 2 bases, with 9 bases left in between.

CDR3 sequence (DNA): TGTGCCAGCAGCTTATCCCTTCCAGGGGCCAACGTCCTGACTTTC. Amino acids: CASSLSLPGANVLTF. V gene TRBV7-2 combines with J gene TRBJ2-6; D gene uncertain. The CDR3 is 15 residues long. Germline loops: CDR1 SGHTA, CDR2 FQGNSA. V dropped 2 bases and J dropped 4 bases, with 9 bases sitting between them.

This chain uses TRBV2 with TRBJ2-5, with TRBD1 as a possible D gene (6 bases). Germline values: CDR1 SNHLY, CDR2 FYNNEI. This CDR3 has 13 residues. V dropped 5 bases and J dropped 4 bases, with 11 bases sitting between them. The CDR3 protein is CASSTGLLETQYF. The CDR3 DNA is TGTGCCAGCAGTACAGGGTTGTTAGAGACCCAGTACTTC.

On this clone itself: This is likely an artifact of a read error, given a far larger clone one base away. The chain employs TRBV5-4 and TRBJ2-5; D is unclear. The CDR3 spans 11 residues. Germline loops: CDR1 SGHNT, CDR2 YYREEE (reference sequence). The V gene lost 6 bases and the J gene lost 0 bases, with 3 bases spanning the gap. The CDR3 DNA reads TGTGCCAGCACCAACCAAGAGACCCAGTACTTC. Its translation is CASTNQETQYF.

The gene calls are TRBV7-9 and TRBJ1-1; D gene ambiguous. This CDR3 comprises 13 residues. V lost 1 base to trimming and J lost 6 bases, with 9 bases between them. CDR1 is SEHNR, CDR2 FQNEAQ, per germline (reference sequence). This CDR3 reads CASSLDGIAEAFF. For the CDR3, the DNA is TGTGCCAGCAGCTTAGATGGGATCGCTGAAGCTTTCTTT.

In this sample, this clone turned up a few times. The gene calls are TRBV18 and TRBJ1-1; the match to TRBD1 covers 9 bases. The germline gives CDR1 KGHSH, CDR2 LQKENI. This CDR3 contains 16 residues. Trimming at V came to 5 bases and at J to 4 bases, leaving 11 bases not matched to a gene. Here the CDR3 reads CASSTRTGDGITEAFF. CDR3 nucleotides: TGTGCCAGCTCAACTAGGACAGGGGACGGTATCACTGAAGCTTTCTTT.

On this clone itself: A read error may be the cause here, since a much bigger clone is one base away. Other DNA sequences in this sample translate to the same CDR3. V is TRBV9 and J is TRBJ1-5; D unclear. This CDR3 has 15 residues. V gave up 0 bases and J gave up 3 bases, with 10 bases separating them. The germline V gene has CDR1 SGDLS and CDR2 YYNGEE. Written as DNA, the CDR3 is TGTGCCAGCAGCGTAGGGCCGGGCGTCAATCAGCCCCAGCATTTT. Protein product: CASSVGPGVNQPQHF.

The chain uses TRBV2 and TRBJ2-1, with 13 bases aligning to TRBD2. Germline-derived CDR1 and CDR2 are SNHLY and FYNNEI. The CDR3 is made up of 16 amino acids. V lost 6 bases, J lost 3 bases, and 5 bases stayed unmatched. The CDR3 nucleotides are TGTGCCAGCAGGCCCCGACTAGCGGGAGGCTACAATGAGCAGTTCTTC. It yields the protein CASRPRLAGGYNEQFF.

The CDR3: CASSYSIKDTGELFF. DNA of the CDR3: TGTGCCAGCAGTTACTCGATCAAGGACACCGGGGAGCTGTTTTTT. The chain combines TRBV6-6 with TRBJ2-2; D is undetermined. CDR1 and CDR2 (germline): MNHNY, SVGAGI (reference sequence). This CDR3 has 15 residues. Trimming removed 0 bases at V and 3 bases at J, with 8 bases between.

This clone has just a few counts. This chain uses TRBV7-6 with TRBJ1-4; tentative D call: TRBD1 (5 bases). The ends were cut back, 4 bases at V and 10 bases at J, with 13 bases in the middle. The CDR3 has 13 amino acids. Looked up from germline, CDR1 is SGHVS and CDR2 is FNYEAQ. The DNA of the CDR3 is TGTGCCAGCAGCTCTTCAGGGTTTGGAAAACTGTTTTTT. The encoded protein is CASSSSGFGKLFF.

This chain uses TRBV7-9 with TRBJ2-5, with D unresolved. In germline, CDR1 is SEHNR, CDR2 FQNEAQ (reference sequence). Trimming took off 5 bases at V and 7 bases at J, with 14 bases between the two ends. The CDR3 sequence is 13 residues long. Written as DNA, the CDR3 is TGTGCCAGCAGCCCCGGGTCCAAAGGGACCCAGTACTTC. The encoded protein is CASSPGSKGTQYF. The entire variable domain, with the rest obtained from reference TRBV7-9 and TRBJ2-5, is as follows: DTGVSQNPRHKITKRGQNVTFRCDPISEHNRLYWYRQTLGQGPEFLTYFQNEAQLEKSRLLSDRFSAERPKGSFSTLEIQRTEQGDSAMYLCASSPGSKGTQYFGPGTRLLVL.